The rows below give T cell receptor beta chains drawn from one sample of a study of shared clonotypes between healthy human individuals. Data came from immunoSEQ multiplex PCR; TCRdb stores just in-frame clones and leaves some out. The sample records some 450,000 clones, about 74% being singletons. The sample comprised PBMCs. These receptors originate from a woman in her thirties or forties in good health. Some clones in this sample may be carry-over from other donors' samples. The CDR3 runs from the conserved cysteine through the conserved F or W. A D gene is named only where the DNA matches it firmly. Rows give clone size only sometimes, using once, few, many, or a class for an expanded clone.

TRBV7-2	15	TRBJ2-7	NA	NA	CASSSDRTPSYEQYF	TGTGCCAGCAGCTCCGACAGGACCCCTTCCTACGAGCAGTACTTC
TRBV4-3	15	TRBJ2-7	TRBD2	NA	CASSQAGTSGYEQYF	TGCGCCAGCAGCCAGGCCGGGACTAGCGGCTACGAGCAGTACTTC
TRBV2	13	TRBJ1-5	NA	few	CASSVRQNQPQHF	TGTGCCAGCAGTGTGCGGCAAAATCAGCCCCAGCATTTT
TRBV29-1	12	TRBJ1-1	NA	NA	CSVEPGLAEAFF	TGCAGCGTTGAACCGGGCCTCGCTGAAGCTTTCTTT
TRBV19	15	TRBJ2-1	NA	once	CASSIAGTSYNEQFF	TGTGCCAGTAGTATTGCCGGGACCTCCTACAATGAGCAGTTCTTC
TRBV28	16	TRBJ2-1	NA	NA	CASSFTPPPNDNEQFF	TGTGCCAGCAGTTTTACTCCGCCCCCAAATGACAATGAGCAGTTCTTC
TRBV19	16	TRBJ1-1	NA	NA	CASSPPGSTVNTEAFF	TGTGCCAGTAGTCCGCCTGGATCGACAGTGAACACTGAAGCTTTCTTT
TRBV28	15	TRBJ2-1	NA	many	CASSLRRGGYNEQFF	TGTGCCAGCAGTTTACGCAGGGGGGGGTACAATGAGCAGTTCTTC
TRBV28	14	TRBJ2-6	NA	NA	CASSLASGANVLTF	TGTGCCAGCAGTTTGGCGTCTGGGGCCAACGTCCTGACTTTC
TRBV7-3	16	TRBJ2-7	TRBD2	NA	CASRGILAGDADEQYF	TGTGCCAGCAGGGGTATTCTAGCGGGAGACGCGGACGAGCAGTACTTC
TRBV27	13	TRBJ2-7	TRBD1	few	CARSGTGDYEQYF	TGTGCCAGGTCCGGGACAGGGGACTACGAGCAGTACTTC
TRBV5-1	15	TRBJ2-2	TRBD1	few	CASRKDRGVTGELFF	TGCGCCAGCAGGAAGGACAGGGGCGTCACCGGGGAGCTGTTTTTT
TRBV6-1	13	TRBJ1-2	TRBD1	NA	CASRGTGAYGYTF	TGTGCCAGCAGGGGGACAGGGGCCTATGGCTACACCTTC
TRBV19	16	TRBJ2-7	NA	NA	CASSIGHTQISYEQYF	TGTGCCAGTAGTATCGGACACACCCAGATCTCCTACGAGCAGTACTTC
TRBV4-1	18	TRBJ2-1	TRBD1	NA	CASSQGGTIGTGVNEQFF	TGCGCCAGCAGCCAAGGAGGTACGATAGGGACAGGGGTAAATGAGCAGTTCTTC
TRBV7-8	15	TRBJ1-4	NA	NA	CASSLGGQIIEKLFF	TGTGCCAGCAGCTTAGGAGGGCAGATAATAGAAAAACTGTTTTTT
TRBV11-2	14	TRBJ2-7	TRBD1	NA	CASIRNGTAYEQYF	TGTGCCAGCATCCGTAACGGGACAGCCTACGAGCAGTACTTC